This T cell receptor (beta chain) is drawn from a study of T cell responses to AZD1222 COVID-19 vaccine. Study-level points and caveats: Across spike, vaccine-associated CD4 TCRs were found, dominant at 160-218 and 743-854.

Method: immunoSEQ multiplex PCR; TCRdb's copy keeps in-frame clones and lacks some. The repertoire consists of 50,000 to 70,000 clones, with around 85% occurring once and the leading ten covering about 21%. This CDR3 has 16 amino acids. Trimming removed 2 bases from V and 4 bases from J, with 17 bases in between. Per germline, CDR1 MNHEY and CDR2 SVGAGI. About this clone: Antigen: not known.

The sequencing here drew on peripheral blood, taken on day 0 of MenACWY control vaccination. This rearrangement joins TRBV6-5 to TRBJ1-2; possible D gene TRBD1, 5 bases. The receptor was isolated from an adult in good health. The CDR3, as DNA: TGTGCCAGCAGTTACGGAAGGGGAACTCTAGGCTATGGCTACACCTTC. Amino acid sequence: CASSYGRGTLGYGYTF.